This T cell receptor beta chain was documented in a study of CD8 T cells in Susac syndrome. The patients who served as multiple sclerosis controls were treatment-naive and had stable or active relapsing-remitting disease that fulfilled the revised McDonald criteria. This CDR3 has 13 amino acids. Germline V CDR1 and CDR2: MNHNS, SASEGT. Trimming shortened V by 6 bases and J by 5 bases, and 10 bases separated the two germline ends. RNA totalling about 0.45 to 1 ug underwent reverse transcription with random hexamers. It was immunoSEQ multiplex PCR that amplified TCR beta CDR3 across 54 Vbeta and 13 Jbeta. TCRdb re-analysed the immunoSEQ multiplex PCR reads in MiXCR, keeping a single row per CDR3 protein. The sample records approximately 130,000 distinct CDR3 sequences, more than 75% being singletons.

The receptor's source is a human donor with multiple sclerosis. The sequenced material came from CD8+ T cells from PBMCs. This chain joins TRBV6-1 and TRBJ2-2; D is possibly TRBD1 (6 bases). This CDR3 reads CASSPQGTGELFF. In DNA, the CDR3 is TGTGCCAGCAGCCCCCAGGGGACCGGGGAGCTGTTTTTT.